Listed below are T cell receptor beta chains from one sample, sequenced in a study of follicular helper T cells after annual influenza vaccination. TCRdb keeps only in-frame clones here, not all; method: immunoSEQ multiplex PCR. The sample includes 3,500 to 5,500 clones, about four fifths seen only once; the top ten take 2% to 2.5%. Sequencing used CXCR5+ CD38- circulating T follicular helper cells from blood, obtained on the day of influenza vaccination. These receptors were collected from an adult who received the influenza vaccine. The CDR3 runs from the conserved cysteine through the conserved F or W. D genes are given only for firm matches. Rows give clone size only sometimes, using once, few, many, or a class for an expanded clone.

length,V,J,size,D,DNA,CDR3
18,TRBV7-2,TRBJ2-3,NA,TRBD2,TGTGCCAGCAGCTTAGTAGGTAGCGGGGGCTTTAGCACAGATACGCAGTATTTT,CASSLVGSGGFSTDTQYF
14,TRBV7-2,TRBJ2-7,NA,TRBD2,TGTGCCAGCAGCCCTCGACTAGCTGGCGCCGAGCAGTACTTC,CASSPRLAGAEQYF
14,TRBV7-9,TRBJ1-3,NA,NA,TGTGCCAGCAGCCCCGATTTCTCTGGAAACACCATATATTTT,CASSPDFSGNTIYF
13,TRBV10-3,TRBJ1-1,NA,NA,TGTGCCATCAGTGTCACAGGGACCACTGAAGCTTTCTTT,CAISVTGTTEAFF
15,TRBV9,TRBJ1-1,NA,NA,TGTGCCAGCAGCGTAGGGGCGGATGTGAACACTGAAGCTTTCTTT,CASSVGADVNTEAFF
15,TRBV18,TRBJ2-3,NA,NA,TGTGCCAGCTCACCGTCACAGAGTGATACAGATACGCAGTATTTT,CASSPSQSDTDTQYF
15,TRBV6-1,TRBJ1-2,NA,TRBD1,TGTGCCAGCAGTACCTACGACAGGGACATTAATGGCTACACCTTC,CASSTYDRDINGYTF
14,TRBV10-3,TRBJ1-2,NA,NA,TGTGCCATCAGCGGCACGGGCACTAACTATGGCTACACCTTC,CAISGTGTNYGYTF
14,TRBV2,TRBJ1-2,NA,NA,TGTGCCAGCAGTGAACGGGGGACCGACTATGGCTACACCTTC,CASSERGTDYGYTF
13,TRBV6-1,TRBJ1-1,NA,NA,TGTGCCATCTGGACAGCAATGAACACTGAAGCTTTCTTT,CAIWTAMNTEAFF
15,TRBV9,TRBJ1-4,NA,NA,TGTGCCAGCAGCCGCCGGGAGGGCCAAAATGAAAAACTGTTTTTT,CASSRREGQNEKLFF
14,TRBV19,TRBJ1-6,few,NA,TGTGCCAGTACCATGGGGGGTCAGGGTTCACCCCTCCACTTT,CASTMGGQGSPLHF
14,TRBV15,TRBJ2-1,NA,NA,TGTGCCACCGGGCTCGGGGGCTCCTACAATGAGCAGTTCTTC,CATGLGGSYNEQFF
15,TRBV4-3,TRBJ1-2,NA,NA,TGCGCCAGCAGCCAAGAATCGGGAAGTAACTATGGCTACACCTTC,CASSQESGSNYGYTF
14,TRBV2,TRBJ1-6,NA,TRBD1,TGTGCCAGCAGTAGGGACAGGGCTTCTTCACCCCTCCACTTT,CASSRDRASSPLHF
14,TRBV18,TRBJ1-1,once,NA,TGTGCCAGCTCACCACCGGGCCAGAAGACTGAAGCTTTCTTT,CASSPPGQKTEAFF
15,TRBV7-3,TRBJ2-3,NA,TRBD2,TGTGCCAGCAGCAGACTAGCGGGGGGATCAGATACGCAGTATTTT,CASSRLAGGSDTQYF
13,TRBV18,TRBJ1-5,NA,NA,TGTGCCAGCTCACGGGGGGCCGATCAGCCCCAGCATTTT,CASSRGADQPQHF
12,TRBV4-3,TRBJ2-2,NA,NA,TGCGCCAGCAGCCAAGTCACCGGGGAGCTGTTTTTT,CASSQVTGELFF
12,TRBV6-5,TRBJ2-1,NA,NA,TGTGCCAGCAGGGACTCTTCAACGGAGCAGTTCTTC,CASRDSSTEQFF
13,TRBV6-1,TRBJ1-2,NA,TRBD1,TGTGCCGCGGACAGGACTTCTAACTATGGCTACACCTTC,CAADRTSNYGYTF
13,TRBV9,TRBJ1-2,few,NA,TGTGCCAGCACCCGGGTGGGAGGGTATGGCTACACCTTC,CASTRVGGYGYTF
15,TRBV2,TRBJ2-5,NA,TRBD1,TGTGCCAGCTCCCGACAGGGGGCGCCCCAAGAGACCCAGTACTTC,CASSRQGAPQETQYF
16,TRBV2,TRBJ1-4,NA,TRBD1,TGTGCCAGCAGTGCAGGGACAGGGAACAAGGGTGAAAAACTGTTTTTT,CASSAGTGNKGEKLFF